The sample holds a few counts of the clone carrying this T cell receptor beta chain. The antigen is not known. V dropped 3 bases and J dropped 5 bases, with 7 bases sitting between them. This CDR3 contains 13 residues. The data belong to a study of CD8 T cells in ankylosing spondylitis. TCRdb redid the calling of the 5' RACE reads with MiXCR, one entry per CDR3 protein. The table records over 25,000 distinct CDR3 sequences, 12% to 15% of them present only once. Study results and caveats: Significantly higher representation of disease-linked clones was reported for matched ankylosing spondylitis synovial fluid. A motif in TCR beta, a set of roughly 8 highly homologous variants, appeared characteristic of ankylosing spondylitis blood. Earlier work had already found some motif variants in reactive arthritis synovial fluid and blood.

The V and J genes are TRBV12-3 or TRBV12-4 and TRBJ2-2; weak D call: TRBD1 (6 bases). This clonotype was sampled from a male donor with ankylosing spondylitis or in good health (not recorded which). The specimen was blood. The DNA for the CDR3 is TGTGCCAGCAGTTTTGGACAGACCGGGGAGCTGTTTTTT. Amino acids: CASSFGQTGELFF.